The 5 T cell receptor beta chains in this list originate from one sample, sequenced in a study of T-cell reconstitution after alpha-beta-depleted transplantation in children. It was with unique molecular identifiers that the TCRbeta library was prepared. MiXCR, applied by TCRdb to the PCR reads, yields one record per CDR3 protein. Of roughly 300,000 distinct CDR3 sequences in the sample, approximately 9.8% were seen once. Sample: PBMCs from the stem cell graft donor, taken from the stem cell graft. Receptor source: a human donor who donated a stem cell graft to a child with SCID.

The chain couples TRBV19 to TRBJ1-6, with D tentatively TRBD1 (6 bases). Germline values: CDR1 LNHDA, CDR2 SQIVND (reference sequence). This CDR3 is 14 amino acids long. Deletions cut 3 bases from V and 6 bases from J, with 9 bases between. CDR3 protein: CASSIRQVNSPLHF. The CDR3 region has the DNA TGTGCCAGTAGTATTCGACAGGTTAATTCACCCCTCCACTTT. Based on the CDR3 plus reference TRBV19 and TRBJ1-6, the full variable domain is DGGITQSPKYLFRKEGQNVTLSCEQNLNHDAMYWYRQDPGQGLRLIYYSQIVNDFQKGDIAEGYSVSREKKESFPLTVTSAQKNPTAFYLCASSIRQVNSPLHFGNGTRLTVT.

V is TRBV20-1 and J is TRBJ2-1; the match to TRBD2 covers 8 bases. From germline, CDR1 is DFQATT and CDR2 SNEGSKA (reference sequence). The CDR3 loop spans 16 amino acids. The V gene end was trimmed by 0 bases and the J gene end by 1 base; junction bases not matched to a gene: 5. The CDR3 DNA is TGCAGTGCTAGAGACCCGGGACTAGATTCCTACAATGAGCAGTTCTTC. This encodes CSARDPGLDSYNEQFF.

The V and J genes are TRBV15 and TRBJ2-5; 7 bases align to TRBD1. The CDR3 extends over 13 amino acids. Unmatched junction bases numbered 8, after V lost 8 bases and J lost 5 bases. CDR1 and CDR2 from the germline V gene are LNHNV and YYDKDF (reference sequence). CDR3: CATQRQGRETQYF. The DNA for the CDR3 is TGTGCCACCCAACGACAGGGCCGGGAGACCCAGTACTTC.

The gene calls are TRBV6-5 and TRBJ1-2; D possibly corresponds to TRBD1 (6 bases). CDR1 is MNHEY and CDR2 is SVGAGI in the germline V gene. The CDR3 loop spans 16 amino acids. V shed 3 bases and J shed 2 bases, with 16 bases lying between them. The CDR3 DNA sequence: TGTGCCAGCAGTTATTCCGGGAAAGGGGGAAACTATGGCTACACCTTC. It yields the protein CASSYSGKGGNYGYTF.

This clonotype was seen many times. The V call is TRBV7-3, the J call TRBJ2-5; 9 bases agree with TRBD1. Germline values: CDR1 SGHTA, CDR2 FQGTGA. The CDR3 sequence is 16 residues long. Germline trimming cut 5 bases from V and 9 bases from J; bases unmatched to any gene: 16. The CDR3 nucleotides read TGTGCCAGCAGCCCAACACAGGGGACAGGGAAGGAGGCCCAGTACTTC. Its protein product is CASSPTQGTGKEAQYF.